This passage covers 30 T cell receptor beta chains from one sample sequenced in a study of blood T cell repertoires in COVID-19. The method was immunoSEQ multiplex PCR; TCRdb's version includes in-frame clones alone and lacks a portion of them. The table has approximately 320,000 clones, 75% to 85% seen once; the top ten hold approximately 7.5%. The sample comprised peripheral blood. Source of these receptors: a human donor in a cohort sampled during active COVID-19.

For the CDR3, the DNA is TGTGCCAGCAGCTTGATGGACAGGCGCACAGATACGCAGTATTTT. Its translation is CASSLMDRRTDTQYF. The chain links TRBV5-4 to TRBJ2-3; 7 bases line up with TRBD1. CDR3 length: 15 residues. Trimming took 1 base from V and 1 from J; bases not matched to a gene: 3. Germline assignment: CDR1 SGHNT and CDR2 YYREEE (reference sequence).

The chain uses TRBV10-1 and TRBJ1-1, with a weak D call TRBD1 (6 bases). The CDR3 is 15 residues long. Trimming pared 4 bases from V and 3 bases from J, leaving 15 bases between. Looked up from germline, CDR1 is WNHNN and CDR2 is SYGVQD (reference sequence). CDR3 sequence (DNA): TGCGCCAGCAGTGGTTACAGGGCAGGGGACACTGAAGCTTTCTTT. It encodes CASSGYRAGDTEAFF.

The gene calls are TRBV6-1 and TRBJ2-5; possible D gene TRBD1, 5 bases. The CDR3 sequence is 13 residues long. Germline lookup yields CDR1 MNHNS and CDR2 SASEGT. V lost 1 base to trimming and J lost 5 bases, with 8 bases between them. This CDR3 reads CASSEGPGETQYF. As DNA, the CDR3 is TGTGCCAGCAGTGAAGGGCCAGGGGAGACCCAGTACTTC.

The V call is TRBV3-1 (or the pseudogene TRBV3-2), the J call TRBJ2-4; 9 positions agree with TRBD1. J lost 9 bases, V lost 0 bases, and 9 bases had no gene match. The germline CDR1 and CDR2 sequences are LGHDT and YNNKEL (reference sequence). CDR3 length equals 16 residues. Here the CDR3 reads CASSQDWTGVLRIQYF. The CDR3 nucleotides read TGTGCCAGCAGCCAAGACTGGACAGGGGTTTTACGCATTCAGTACTTC.

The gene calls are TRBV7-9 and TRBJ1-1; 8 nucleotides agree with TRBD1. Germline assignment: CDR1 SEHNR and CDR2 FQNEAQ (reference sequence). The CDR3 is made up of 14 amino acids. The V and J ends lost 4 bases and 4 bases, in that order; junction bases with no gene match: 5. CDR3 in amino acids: CASSWQGAATEAFF. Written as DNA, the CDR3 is TGTGCCAGCAGCTGGCAGGGGGCGGCCACTGAAGCTTTCTTT.

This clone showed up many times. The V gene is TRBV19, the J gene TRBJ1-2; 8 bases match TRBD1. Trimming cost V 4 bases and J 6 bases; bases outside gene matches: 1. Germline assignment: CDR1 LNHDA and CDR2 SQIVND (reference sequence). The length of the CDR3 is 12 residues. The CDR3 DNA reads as TGTGCCAGTAGTAGGGACAGGAATGGCTACACCTTC. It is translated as CASSRDRNGYTF.

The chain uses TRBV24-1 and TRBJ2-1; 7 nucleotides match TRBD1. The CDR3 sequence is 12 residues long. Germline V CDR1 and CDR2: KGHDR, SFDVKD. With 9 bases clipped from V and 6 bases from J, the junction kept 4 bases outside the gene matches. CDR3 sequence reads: CATRGTANEQFF. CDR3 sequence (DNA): TGTGCCACCCGAGGGACAGCCAATGAGCAGTTCTTC.

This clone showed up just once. This chain's CDR3 is CASSYRHRGNSYEQYF. The CDR3 nucleotides read TGTGCCAGCAGTTACCGGCACAGGGGAAACTCCTACGAGCAGTACTTC. The V call is TRBV6-2 or TRBV6-3, the J call TRBJ2-7; 7 bases map to TRBD1. There are 16 residues in the CDR3. Germline V gene sequence: CDR1 MNHEY, CDR2 SVGEGT. V dropped 2 bases and J dropped 0; count of bases not matched to a gene: 7.

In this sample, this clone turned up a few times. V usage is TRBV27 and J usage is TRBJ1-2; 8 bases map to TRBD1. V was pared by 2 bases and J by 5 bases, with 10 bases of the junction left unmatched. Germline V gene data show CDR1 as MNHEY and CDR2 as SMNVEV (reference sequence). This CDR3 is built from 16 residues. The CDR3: CASSLKGGQGGYGYTF. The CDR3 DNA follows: TGTGCCAGCAGTTTAAAGGGTGGACAGGGCGGGTATGGCTACACCTTC.

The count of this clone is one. In DNA form, the CDR3 reads TGTGCCAGCAGCCTGGGGGCGTTATACGAGCAGTACTTC. Translation: CASSLGALYEQYF. The chain links TRBV3-1 (or the pseudogene TRBV3-2) to TRBJ2-7; possibly TRBD1 for D (6 bases). The CDR3 is 13 amino acids. From germline, CDR1 is LGHDT and CDR2 YNNKEL (reference sequence). Trimming cost V 4 bases and J 4 bases, with 11 bases left between them.

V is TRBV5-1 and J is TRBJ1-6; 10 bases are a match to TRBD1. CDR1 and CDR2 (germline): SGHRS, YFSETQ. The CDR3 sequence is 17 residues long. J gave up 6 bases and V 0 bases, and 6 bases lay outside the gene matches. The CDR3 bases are TGCGCCAGCAGCTTGGGTGACAGGGGGCGCAGTAATTCACCCCTCCACTTT. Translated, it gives CASSLGDRGRSNSPLHF.

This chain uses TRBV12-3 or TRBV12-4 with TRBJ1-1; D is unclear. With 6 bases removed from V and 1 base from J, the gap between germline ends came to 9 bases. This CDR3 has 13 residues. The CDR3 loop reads CASRTAGNTEAFF. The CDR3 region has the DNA TGTGCCAGCAGGACCGCGGGGAACACTGAAGCTTTCTTT.

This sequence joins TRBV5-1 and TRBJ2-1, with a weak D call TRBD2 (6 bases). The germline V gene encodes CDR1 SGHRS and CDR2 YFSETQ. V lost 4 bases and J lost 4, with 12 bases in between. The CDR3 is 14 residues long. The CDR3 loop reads CASSAVGRYNEQFF. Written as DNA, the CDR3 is TGCGCCAGCAGCGCCGTGGGGAGGTACAATGAGCAGTTCTTC.

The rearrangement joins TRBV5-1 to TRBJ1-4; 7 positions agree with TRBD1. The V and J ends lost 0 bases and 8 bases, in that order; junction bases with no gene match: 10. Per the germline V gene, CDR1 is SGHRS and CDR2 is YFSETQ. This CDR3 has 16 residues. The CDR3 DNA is TGCGCCAGCAGCTTGGCCCCAACAGGGGAGTGGGAAAAACTGTTTTTT. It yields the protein CASSLAPTGEWEKLFF.

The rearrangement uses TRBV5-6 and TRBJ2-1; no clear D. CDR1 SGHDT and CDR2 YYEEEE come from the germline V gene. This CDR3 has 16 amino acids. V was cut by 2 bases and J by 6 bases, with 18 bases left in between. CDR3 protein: CASSLDGSRKSNEQFF. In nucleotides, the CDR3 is TGTGCCAGCAGCTTAGACGGATCGCGGAAATCCAATGAGCAGTTCTTC.

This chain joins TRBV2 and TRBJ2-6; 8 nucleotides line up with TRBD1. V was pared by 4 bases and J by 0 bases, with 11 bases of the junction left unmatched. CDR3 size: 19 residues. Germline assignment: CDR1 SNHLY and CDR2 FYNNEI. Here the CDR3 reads CASSVVTGGSLSGANVLTF. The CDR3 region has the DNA TGTGCCAGCAGTGTAGTTACAGGGGGTAGCCTCTCTGGGGCCAACGTCCTGACTTTC. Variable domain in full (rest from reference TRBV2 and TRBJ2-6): EPEVTQTPSHQVTQMGQEVILRCVPISNHLYFYWYRQILGQKVEFLVSFYNNEISEKSEIFDDQFSVERPDGSNFTLKIRSTKLEDSAMYFCASSVVTGGSLSGANVLTFGAGSRLTVL.

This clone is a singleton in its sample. The CDR3 loop is CAIRSQGLGYTF. CDR3 nucleotides: TGTGCCATCCGATCACAGGGTTTAGGCTACACCTTC. V usage is TRBV2 and J usage is TRBJ1-2, with D possibly matching TRBD1 (6 bases). CDR3 length: 12 amino acids. V was trimmed by 10 bases and J by 8 bases, leaving 17 bases between them. Germline V CDR1 and CDR2: SNHLY, FYNNEI.

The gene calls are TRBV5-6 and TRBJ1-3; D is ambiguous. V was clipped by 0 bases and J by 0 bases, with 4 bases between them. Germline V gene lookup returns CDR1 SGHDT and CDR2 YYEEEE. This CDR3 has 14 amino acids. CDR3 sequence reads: CASSLVYSGNTIYF. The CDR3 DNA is TGTGCCAGCAGCTTGGTATACTCTGGAAACACCATATATTTT.

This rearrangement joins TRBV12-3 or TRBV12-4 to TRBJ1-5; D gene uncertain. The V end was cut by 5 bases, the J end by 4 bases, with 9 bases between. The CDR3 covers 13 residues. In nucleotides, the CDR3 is TGTGCCAGCAGTGAGGGAGGAAATCAGCCCCAGCATTTT. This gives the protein CASSEGGNQPQHF.

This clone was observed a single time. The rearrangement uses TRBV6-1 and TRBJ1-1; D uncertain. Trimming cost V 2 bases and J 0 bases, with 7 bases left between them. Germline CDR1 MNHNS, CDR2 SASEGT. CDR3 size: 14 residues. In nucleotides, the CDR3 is TGTGCCAGCAGTGAAACCAGTCTGAACACTGAAGCTTTCTTT. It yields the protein CASSETSLNTEAFF.

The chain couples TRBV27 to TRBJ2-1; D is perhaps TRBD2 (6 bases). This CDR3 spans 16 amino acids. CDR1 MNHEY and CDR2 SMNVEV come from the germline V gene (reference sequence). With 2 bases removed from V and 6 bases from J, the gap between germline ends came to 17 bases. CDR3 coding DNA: TGTGCCAGCAGTTTAACACCCCAGGGAGGAGGCAATGAGCAGTTCTTC. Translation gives CASSLTPQGGGNEQFF.

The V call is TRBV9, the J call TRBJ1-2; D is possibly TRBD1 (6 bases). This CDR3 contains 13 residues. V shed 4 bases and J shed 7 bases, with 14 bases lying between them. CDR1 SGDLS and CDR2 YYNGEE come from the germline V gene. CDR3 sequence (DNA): TGTGCCAGCAGCCGAGGGGGAGGGTTTGGCTACACCTTC. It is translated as CASSRGGGFGYTF.

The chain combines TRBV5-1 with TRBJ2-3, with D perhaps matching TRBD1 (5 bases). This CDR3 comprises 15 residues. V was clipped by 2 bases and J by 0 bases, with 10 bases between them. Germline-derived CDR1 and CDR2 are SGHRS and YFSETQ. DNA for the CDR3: TGCGCCAGCAGCTTCGACAGAGCTAGCACAGATACGCAGTATTTT. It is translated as CASSFDRASTDTQYF. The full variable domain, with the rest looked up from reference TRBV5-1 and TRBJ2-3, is KAGVTQTPRYLIKTRGQQVTLSCSPISGHRSVSWYQQTPGQGLQFLFEYFSETQRNKGNFPGRFSGRQFSNSRSEMNVSTLELGDSALYLCASSFDRASTDTQYFGPGTRLTVL.

The CDR3 nucleotides read TGTGCCAGCAGTTACTCGACGACACGACGATCTTTAGGTTTCTTT. It yields the protein CASSYSTTRRSLGFF. The chain joins TRBV6-5 to TRBJ1-1; D is undetermined. V was pared by 0 bases and J by 13 bases, with 21 bases between. The CDR3 runs 15 residues. The germline V gene has CDR1 MNHEY and CDR2 SVGAGI.

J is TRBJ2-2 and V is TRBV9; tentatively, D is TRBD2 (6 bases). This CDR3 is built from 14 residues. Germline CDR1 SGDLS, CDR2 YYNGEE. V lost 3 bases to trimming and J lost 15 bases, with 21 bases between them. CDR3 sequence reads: CASSARDGAGKVFF. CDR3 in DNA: TGTGCCAGCAGCGCCAGGGACGGTGCGGGGAAGGTGTTTTTT.

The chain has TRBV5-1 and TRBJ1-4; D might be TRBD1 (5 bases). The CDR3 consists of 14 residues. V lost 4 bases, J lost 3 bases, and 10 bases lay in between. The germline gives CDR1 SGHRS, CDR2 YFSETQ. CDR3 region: CASSGAWANEKLFF. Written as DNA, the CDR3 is TGCGCCAGCAGCGGGGCTTGGGCTAATGAAAAACTGTTTTTT.

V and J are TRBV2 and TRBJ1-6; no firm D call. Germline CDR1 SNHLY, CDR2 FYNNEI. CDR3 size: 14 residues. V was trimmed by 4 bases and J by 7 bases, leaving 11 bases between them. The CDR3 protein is CASSAGVGNSPLHF. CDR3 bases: TGTGCCAGCAGTGCCGGGGTAGGCAATTCACCCCTCCACTTT.

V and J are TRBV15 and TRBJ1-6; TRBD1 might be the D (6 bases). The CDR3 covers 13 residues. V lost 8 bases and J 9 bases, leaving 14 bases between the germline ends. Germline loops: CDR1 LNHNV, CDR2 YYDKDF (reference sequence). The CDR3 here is CATGAGALSPLHF. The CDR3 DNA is TGTGCCACCGGGGCGGGGGCTCTTTCACCCCTCCACTTT.

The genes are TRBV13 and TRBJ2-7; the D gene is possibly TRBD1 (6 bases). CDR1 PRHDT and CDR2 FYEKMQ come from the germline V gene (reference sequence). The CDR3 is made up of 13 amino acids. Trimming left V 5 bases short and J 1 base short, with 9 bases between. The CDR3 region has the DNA TGTGCCAGCAGCCCAGGGGAGTCCTACGAGCAGTACTTC. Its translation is CASSPGESYEQYF. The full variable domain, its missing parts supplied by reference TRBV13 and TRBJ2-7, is AAGVIQSPRHLIKEKRETATLKCYPIPRHDTVYWYQQGPGQDPQFLISFYEKMQSDKGSIPDRFSAQQFSDYHSELNMSSLELGDSALYFCASSPGESYEQYFGPGTRLTVT.

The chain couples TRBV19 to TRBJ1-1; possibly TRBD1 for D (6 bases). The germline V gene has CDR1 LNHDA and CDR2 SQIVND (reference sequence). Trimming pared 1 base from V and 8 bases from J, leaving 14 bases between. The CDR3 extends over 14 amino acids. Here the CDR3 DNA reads TGTGCCAGTAGTATAGTTCTGAGGGGGAAGGAAGCTTTCTTT. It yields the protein CASSIVLRGKEAFF.